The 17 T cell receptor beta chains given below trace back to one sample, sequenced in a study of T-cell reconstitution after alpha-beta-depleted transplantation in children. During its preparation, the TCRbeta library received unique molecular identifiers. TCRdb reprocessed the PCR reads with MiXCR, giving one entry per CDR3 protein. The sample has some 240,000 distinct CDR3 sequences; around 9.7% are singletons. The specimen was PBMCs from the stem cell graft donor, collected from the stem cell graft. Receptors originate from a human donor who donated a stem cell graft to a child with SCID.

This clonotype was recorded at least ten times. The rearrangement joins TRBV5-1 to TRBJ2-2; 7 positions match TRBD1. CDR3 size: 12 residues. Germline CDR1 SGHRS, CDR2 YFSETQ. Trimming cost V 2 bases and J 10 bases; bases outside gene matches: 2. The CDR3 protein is CASSFDREELFF. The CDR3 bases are TGCGCCAGCAGCTTCGACAGGGAGGAGCTGTTTTTT.

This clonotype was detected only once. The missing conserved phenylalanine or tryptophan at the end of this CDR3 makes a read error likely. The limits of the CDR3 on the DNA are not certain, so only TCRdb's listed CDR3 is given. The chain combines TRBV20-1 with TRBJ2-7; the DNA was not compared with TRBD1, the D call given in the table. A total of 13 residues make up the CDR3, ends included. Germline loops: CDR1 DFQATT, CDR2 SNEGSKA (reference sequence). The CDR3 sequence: CSAGSGDLLGLYY.

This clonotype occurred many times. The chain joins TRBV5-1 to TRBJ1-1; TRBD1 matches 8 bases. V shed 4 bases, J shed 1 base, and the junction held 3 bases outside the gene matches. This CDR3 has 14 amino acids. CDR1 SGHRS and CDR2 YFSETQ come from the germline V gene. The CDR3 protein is CASSGDRGNTEAFF. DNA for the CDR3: TGCGCCAGCAGCGGAGACAGGGGGAACACTGAAGCTTTCTTT.

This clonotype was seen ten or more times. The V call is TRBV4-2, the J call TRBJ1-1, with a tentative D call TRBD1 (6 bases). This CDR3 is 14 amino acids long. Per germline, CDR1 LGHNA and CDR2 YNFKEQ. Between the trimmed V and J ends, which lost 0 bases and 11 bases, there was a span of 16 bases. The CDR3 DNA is TGTGCCAGCAGCCAAGATCTTGGGGGGCGCGAGGCTTTCTTT. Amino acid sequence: CASSQDLGGREAFF.

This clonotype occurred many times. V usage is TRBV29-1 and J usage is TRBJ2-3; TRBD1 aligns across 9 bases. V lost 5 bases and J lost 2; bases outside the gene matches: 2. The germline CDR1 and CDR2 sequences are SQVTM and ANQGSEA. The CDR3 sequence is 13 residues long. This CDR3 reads CSVTQGATDTQYF. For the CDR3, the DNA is TGCAGCGTTACACAGGGGGCCACAGATACGCAGTATTTT.

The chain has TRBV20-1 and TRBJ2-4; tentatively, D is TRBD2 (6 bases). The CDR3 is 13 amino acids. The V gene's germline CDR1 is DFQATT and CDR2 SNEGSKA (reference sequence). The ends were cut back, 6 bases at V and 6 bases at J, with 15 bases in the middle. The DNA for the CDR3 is TGCAGTGCAACAAGGGACTTCCGAAACATTCAGTACTTC. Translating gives CSATRDFRNIQYF.

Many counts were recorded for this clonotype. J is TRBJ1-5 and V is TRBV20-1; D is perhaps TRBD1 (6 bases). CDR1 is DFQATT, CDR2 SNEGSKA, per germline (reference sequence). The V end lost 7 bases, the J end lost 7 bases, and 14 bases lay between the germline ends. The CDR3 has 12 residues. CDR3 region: CSGGTPRQPQHF. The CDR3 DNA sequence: TGCAGTGGGGGGACACCCAGACAGCCCCAGCATTTT.

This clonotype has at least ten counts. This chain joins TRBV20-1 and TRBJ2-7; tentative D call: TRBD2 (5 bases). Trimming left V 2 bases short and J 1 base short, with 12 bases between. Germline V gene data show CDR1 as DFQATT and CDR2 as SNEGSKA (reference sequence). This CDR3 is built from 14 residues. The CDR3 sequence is CSARRGSDSYEQYF. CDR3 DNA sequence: TGCAGTGCTAGACGTGGGAGCGATTCCTACGAGCAGTACTTC.

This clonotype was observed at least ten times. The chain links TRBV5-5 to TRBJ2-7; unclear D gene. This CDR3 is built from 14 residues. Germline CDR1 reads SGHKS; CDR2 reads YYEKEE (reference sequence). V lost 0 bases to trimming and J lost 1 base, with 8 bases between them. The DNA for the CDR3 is TGTGCCAGCAGCTTGGAGTACAGTTCCTACGAGCAGTACTTC. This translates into CASSLEYSSYEQYF. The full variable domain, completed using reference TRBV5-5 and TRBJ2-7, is DAGVTQSPTHLIKTRGQQVTLRCSPISGHKSVSWYQQVLGQGPQFIFQYYEKEERGRGNFPDRFSARQFPNYSSELNVNALLLGDSALYLCASSLEYSSYEQYFGPGTRLTVT.

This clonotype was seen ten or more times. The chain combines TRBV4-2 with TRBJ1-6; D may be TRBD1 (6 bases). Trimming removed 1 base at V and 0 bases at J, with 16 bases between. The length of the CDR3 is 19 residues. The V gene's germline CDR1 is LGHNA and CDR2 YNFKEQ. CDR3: CASSQVGGPGSSYNSPLHF. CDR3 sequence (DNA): TGTGCCAGCAGCCAAGTAGGGGGTCCGGGGAGCTCCTATAATTCACCCCTCCACTTT.

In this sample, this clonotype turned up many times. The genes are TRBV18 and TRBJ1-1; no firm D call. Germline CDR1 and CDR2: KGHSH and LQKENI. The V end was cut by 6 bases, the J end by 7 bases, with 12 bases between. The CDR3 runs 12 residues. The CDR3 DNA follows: TGTGCCAGCTCCCGAAGGGAGGGTGAAGCTTTCTTT. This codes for CASSRREGEAFF.

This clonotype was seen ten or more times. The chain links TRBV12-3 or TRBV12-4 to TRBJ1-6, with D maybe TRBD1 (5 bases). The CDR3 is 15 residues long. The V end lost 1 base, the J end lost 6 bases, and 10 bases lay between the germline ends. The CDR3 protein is CASSLVGRANSPLHF. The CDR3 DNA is TGTGCCAGCAGTTTAGTGGGCAGGGCTAATTCACCCCTCCACTTT.

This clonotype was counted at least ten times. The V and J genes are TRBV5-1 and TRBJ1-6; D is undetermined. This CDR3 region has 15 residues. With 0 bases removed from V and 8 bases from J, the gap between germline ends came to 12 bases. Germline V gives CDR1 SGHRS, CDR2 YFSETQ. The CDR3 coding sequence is TGCGCCAGCAGCTTGGCGCCTCCCGGCGATTCACCCCTCCACTTT. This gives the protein CASSLAPPGDSPLHF.

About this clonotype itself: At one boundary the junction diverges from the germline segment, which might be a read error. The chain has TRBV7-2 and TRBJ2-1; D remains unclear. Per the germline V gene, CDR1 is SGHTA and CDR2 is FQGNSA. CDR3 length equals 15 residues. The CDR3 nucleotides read TGTGCCAGCAGTTTAGTTATGAGGTCCTACAATGAGCAGTTCTTC. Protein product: CASSLVMRSYNEQFF.

The CDR3 is CASSLVGSTEAFF. The CDR3 nucleotides are TGCGCCAGCAGCTTGGTGGGCAGCACTGAAGCTTTCTTT. The chain carries TRBV5-1 and TRBJ1-1; D gene uncertain. V was pared by 0 bases and J by 4 bases, with 7 bases between. Looked up from germline, CDR1 is SGHRS and CDR2 is YFSETQ. The CDR3 covers 13 residues.

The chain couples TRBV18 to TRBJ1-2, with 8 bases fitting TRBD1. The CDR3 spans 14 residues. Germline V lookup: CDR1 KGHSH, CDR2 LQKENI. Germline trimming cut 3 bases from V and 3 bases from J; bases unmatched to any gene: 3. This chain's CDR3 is CASSPSTGDYGYTF. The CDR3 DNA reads TGTGCCAGCTCACCTTCGACAGGGGACTATGGCTACACCTTC.

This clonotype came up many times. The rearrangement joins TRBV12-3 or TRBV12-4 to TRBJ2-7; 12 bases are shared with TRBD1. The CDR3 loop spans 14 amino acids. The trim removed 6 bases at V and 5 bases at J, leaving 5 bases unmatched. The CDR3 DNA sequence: TGTGCCAGCAGACCCGGGACAGGGGGCCACGAGCAGTACTTC. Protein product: CASRPGTGGHEQYF.